One sample yielded the 27 T cell receptor beta chains listed below, sequenced in a study of cytomegalovirus exposure and HLA in healthy donors. The study ran its PCR with 60 Vbeta and 13 Jbeta primers. The repertoire was sequenced with immunoSEQ multiplex PCR; TCRdb's copy has only in-frame clones and lacks some. The sample consists of 90,000 to 100,000 clones, roughly three quarters of them appearing once. The sequenced sample was PBMCs. These receptors were taken from a woman aged 60-75 years in good health and CMV-seropositive.

The rearrangement uses TRBV5-5 and TRBJ2-7, with 7 nucleotides matching TRBD2. The length of the CDR3 is 16 residues. The V segment lost 0 bases and the J segment 0 bases; nucleotides outside the gene matches: 6. CDR1 is SGHKS, CDR2 YYEKEE, per germline (reference sequence). Here the CDR3 DNA reads TGTGCCAGCAGCTTGGCGGCTAGCGGCAGCTCCTACGAGCAGTACTTC. The encoded protein is CASSLAASGSSYEQYF.

V usage is TRBV6-1 and J usage is TRBJ2-4; 10 bases are a match to TRBD2. Germline trimming cut 11 bases from V and 8 bases from J; bases unmatched to any gene: 9. CDR1 MNHNS and CDR2 SASEGT come from the germline V gene. The CDR3 spans 13 residues. CDR3 sequence (DNA): TGTGCCTCCCAGGGACTAGCGATTTACATTCAGTACTTC. Its translation is CASQGLAIYIQYF.

The genes are TRBV10-2 and TRBJ1-5; TRBD1 matches at 7 bases. Germline V gene sequence: CDR1 WSHSY, CDR2 SAAADI. The CDR3 extends over 14 amino acids. V lost 5 bases, J lost 5 bases, and 6 bases stayed unmatched. CDR3 nucleotide sequence: TGCGCCAGCAGTAATCGGGACAGCTATCAGCCCCAGCATTTT. Translated, it gives CASSNRDSYQPQHF.

V gene TRBV11-2 combines with J gene TRBJ1-5; 7 bases match TRBD1. The CDR3 extends over 13 amino acids. Germline V lookup: CDR1 SGHAT, CDR2 FQNNGV. The V gene end was trimmed by 5 bases and the J gene end by 4 bases; junction bases not matched to a gene: 2. The CDR3 DNA sequence: TGTGCCAGCAGCCGGGACAGAAATCAGCCCCAGCATTTT. Protein: CASSRDRNQPQHF.

This chain joins TRBV6-5 and TRBJ1-1; 9 positions match TRBD1. From germline, CDR1 is MNHEY and CDR2 SVGAGI. The CDR3 totals 15 residues. J gave up 7 bases and V 5 bases, and 11 bases lay outside the gene matches. CDR3 amino acids: CASSLYRGLQGEAFF. Here the CDR3 DNA reads TGTGCCAGCAGTCTATACAGGGGGCTCCAGGGTGAAGCTTTCTTT.

J is TRBJ1-2 and V is TRBV13; D is uncertain. The CDR3 has 15 residues. V dropped 3 bases and J dropped 4 bases, with 15 bases sitting between them. CDR1 PRHDT and CDR2 FYEKMQ come from the germline V gene (reference sequence). The CDR3 sequence is CASSFASRVRYGYTF. In DNA, the CDR3 is TGTGCCAGCAGCTTTGCCTCGAGAGTACGCTATGGCTACACCTTC.

The chain recombines TRBV10-2 with TRBJ1-4; D ambiguous. V was shortened by 2 bases and J by 7 bases, with 5 bases between the two germline ends. The CDR3 has 12 amino acids. Germline V gene data show CDR1 as WSHSY and CDR2 as SAAADI. CDR3 sequence: CASSEGGEKLFF. CDR3 nucleotides: TGCGCCAGCAGTGAGGGAGGTGAAAAACTGTTTTTT.

This chain connects TRBV2 to TRBJ2-7; the D is unclear. This CDR3 is 14 amino acids long. V shed 4 bases and J shed 1 base, with 11 bases lying between them. The germline V gene has CDR1 SNHLY and CDR2 FYNNEI. Written as DNA, the CDR3 is TGTGCCAGCAGTGTTAGGAGCGAATCCTACGAGCAGTACTTC. This gives the protein CASSVRSESYEQYF.

CDR3 DNA sequence: TGCGCCAGCAGTGCGACTAGCGGGACGATCACCTACAATGAGCAGTTCTTC. This translates into CASSATSGTITYNEQFF. The chain joins TRBV10-2 to TRBJ2-1, with 11 bases fitting TRBD2. The V and J ends lost 4 bases and 2 bases, in that order; junction bases with no gene match: 7. The CDR3 spans 17 residues. Per germline, CDR1 WSHSY and CDR2 SAAADI.

V gene TRBV27 combines with J gene TRBJ1-2; weak D call: TRBD1 (6 bases). The CDR3 consists of 15 residues. V lost 0 bases, J lost 1 base, and 9 bases lay in between. The germline gives CDR1 MNHEY, CDR2 SMNVEV (reference sequence). The CDR3 nucleotides read TGTGCCAGCAGTTTATCGCCACAGGGTAACTATGGCTACACCTTC. Residues: CASSLSPQGNYGYTF.

The count of this clone is one. The chain links TRBV7-9 to TRBJ2-7; D possibly corresponds to TRBD1 (6 bases). Germline assignment: CDR1 SEHNR and CDR2 FQNEAQ (reference sequence). The CDR3 is made up of 13 amino acids. The V end lost 5 bases, the J end lost 3 bases, and 11 bases lay between the germline ends. The CDR3 loop reads CASSLRDNYEQYF. The CDR3 region has the DNA TGTGCCAGCAGCCTCCGGGACAACTACGAGCAGTACTTC.

This chain joins TRBV27 and TRBJ2-2; 9 bases are shared with TRBD1. Germline V gene sequence: CDR1 MNHEY, CDR2 SMNVEV (reference sequence). Germline trimming cut 4 bases from V and 1 base from J; bases unmatched to any gene: 4. CDR3 length: 16 residues. The CDR3 region is CASSYLGQGNTGELFF. CDR3 nucleotides: TGTGCCAGCAGTTATCTGGGACAGGGGAACACCGGGGAGCTGTTTTTT.

This clone was recorded a few times. This chain uses TRBV7-9 with TRBJ1-4; D uncertain. Germline V gene data show CDR1 as SEHNR and CDR2 as FQNEAQ (reference sequence). The CDR3 runs to 14 residues. V gave up 4 bases and J gave up 2 bases, with 8 bases separating them. The CDR3 DNA reads TGTGCCAGCAGCTACCGGGATACTAATGAAAAACTGTTTTTT. As protein: CASSYRDTNEKLFF. Together with reference TRBV7-9 and TRBJ1-4, the CDR3 gives the full variable domain: DTGVSQNPRHKITKRGQNVTFRCDPISEHNRLYWYRQTLGQGPEFLTYFQNEAQLEKSRLLSDRFSAERPKGSFSTLEIQRTEQGDSAMYLCASSYRDTNEKLFFGSGTQLSVL.

The chain is built from TRBV4-2 and TRBJ2-5, with TRBD2 matching over 9 bases. V gave up 1 base and J gave up 6 bases; unmatched junction bases: 6. Germline V gene data show CDR1 as LGHNA and CDR2 as YNFKEQ. The CDR3 runs to 15 residues. The CDR3 nucleotides are TGTGCCAGCAGCCAAGGGGTAGCGGGAGCAAAGACCCAGTACTTC. Translated, it gives CASSQGVAGAKTQYF.

The chain couples TRBV4-1 to TRBJ2-7; maybe TRBD1 (6 bases). V was cut by 3 bases and J by 7 bases, with 16 bases left in between. The germline CDR1 and CDR2 sequences are MGHRA and YSYEKL. This CDR3 contains 14 residues. The CDR3 here is CASSHPGTGYEQYF. The DNA for the CDR3 is TGCGCCAGCAGCCACCCCGGCACAGGGTATGAGCAGTACTTC.

CDR3 sequence reads: CATSRDLDSSYEQYF. The CDR3 DNA is TGTGCCACCAGCAGAGATTTGGACAGCTCCTACGAGCAGTACTTC. The chain is built from TRBV15 and TRBJ2-5; weak D call: TRBD1 (6 bases). The J call may be faulty, since TRBJ2-7 better matches the DNA end. Germline V gene sequence: CDR1 LNHNV, CDR2 YYDKDF (reference sequence). The CDR3 contains 15 residues.

This clone was detected only a few times. This rearrangement joins TRBV6-5 to TRBJ1-1, with 7 bases that match TRBD1. Trimming at V came to 4 bases and at J to 0 bases, leaving 5 bases not matched to a gene. This CDR3 is built from 15 residues. Germline V gene lookup returns CDR1 MNHEY and CDR2 SVGAGI. The CDR3 spells CASSWIGTVNTEAFF. The DNA for the CDR3 is TGTGCCAGCAGTTGGATAGGGACAGTGAACACTGAAGCTTTCTTT.

The chain couples TRBV2 to TRBJ1-4; D might be TRBD1 (6 bases). V gave up 4 bases and J gave up 4 bases, with 13 bases separating them. The CDR3 extends over 15 amino acids. From germline, CDR1 is SNHLY and CDR2 FYNNEI. The CDR3 loop reads CASSVRQAFNEKLFF. DNA for the CDR3: TGTGCCAGCAGTGTACGACAGGCATTTAATGAAAAACTGTTTTTT. Supplemented by reference TRBV2 and TRBJ1-4, the full variable domain reads EPEVTQTPSHQVTQMGQEVILRCVPISNHLYFYWYRQILGQKVEFLVSFYNNEISEKSEIFDDQFSVERPDGSNFTLKIRSTKLEDSAMYFCASSVRQAFNEKLFFGSGTQLSVL.

This chain links TRBV9 with TRBJ1-5, with D possibly matching TRBD1 (6 bases). The CDR3 is 15 residues long. V dropped 3 bases and J dropped 8 bases, with 18 bases sitting between them. Germline V gene data show CDR1 as SGDLS and CDR2 as YYNGEE. The chain's CDR3 is CASSAGPRTAEPQHF. Written as DNA, the CDR3 is TGTGCCAGCAGCGCCGGCCCCCGGACAGCCGAGCCCCAGCATTTT.

This clone was seen a few times. This chain uses TRBV4-1 with TRBJ1-1; the match to TRBD1 covers 7 bases. Losses at the gene ends were 3 bases for V and 5 bases for J; bases not matched to a gene: 15. CDR3 length: 17 amino acids. Germline V CDR1 and CDR2: MGHRA, YSYEKL. In DNA, the CDR3 is TGCGCCAGCAGCCAGATTCCCCATACGGCAGGGGGGACTGAAGCTTTCTTT. It translates to CASSQIPHTAGGTEAFF.

This clone was seen more than once but under ten times. The V call is TRBV4-2, the J call TRBJ2-1; D perhaps matches TRBD2 (6 bases). This CDR3 has 15 residues. V lost 0 bases, J lost 2 bases, and 8 bases lay in between. Germline V CDR1 and CDR2: LGHNA, YNFKEQ. Here the CDR3 DNA reads TGTGCCAGCAGCCAAGAGCGGGACCCCTACAATGAGCAGTTCTTC. Translating gives CASSQERDPYNEQFF.

This chain uses TRBV29-1 with TRBJ2-7; no reliable D call. Germline V gene lookup returns CDR1 SQVTM and CDR2 ANQGSEA. V was clipped by 6 bases and J by 7 bases, with 16 bases between them. The CDR3 is made up of 12 amino acids. The CDR3 protein is CSVLSSTREQYF. The CDR3 DNA reads TGCAGCGTACTTTCGTCTACGAGGGAGCAGTACTTC.

This clone was found once. V gene TRBV21-1 combines with J gene TRBJ1-2; the table assigns TRBD1, which was not confirmed against the DNA. TRBV21-1 is a documented pseudogene. CDR3 length: 11 amino acids. The CDR3 sequence is CASGRTNGYTF. In nucleotides, the CDR3 is TGTGCCAGCGGCCGAACAAATGGCTACACCTTC.

This chain's CDR3 is CASSESDSSGANVLTF. The CDR3 DNA is TGTGCCAGCAGTGAATCTGACAGCTCTGGGGCCAACGTCCTGACTTTC. V and J are TRBV6-1 and TRBJ2-6, with D possibly matching TRBD1 (5 bases). Deletions cut 2 bases from V and 0 bases from J, with 8 bases between. This CDR3 has 16 residues. The germline CDR1 and CDR2 sequences are MNHNS and SASEGT.

This clone has a handful of counts. The V call is TRBV4-1, the J call TRBJ2-7, with D possibly matching TRBD1 (6 bases). The CDR3 loop spans 16 amino acids. From germline, CDR1 is MGHRA and CDR2 YSYEKL. Trimming removed 5 bases from V and 0 bases from J, with 17 bases in between. The CDR3 region has the DNA TGCGCCAGCAGCGCTCCCGGGACATGGAGCTCCTACGAGCAGTACTTC. Its protein product is CASSAPGTWSSYEQYF.

The rearrangement uses TRBV5-6 and TRBJ2-5; D is uncertain. Per the germline V gene, CDR1 is SGHDT and CDR2 is YYEEEE. Trimming stripped 1 base from V and 8 bases from J, with 6 bases between. This CDR3 has 11 amino acids. In DNA, the CDR3 is TGTGCCAGCAGCTTGTCAGTCACCCAGTACTTC. Encoded protein: CASSLSVTQYF.

This clone was recorded only once. The rearrangement links TRBV9 to TRBJ2-7; possible D gene TRBD2, 5 bases. V dropped 2 bases and J dropped 0 bases, with 15 bases sitting between them. The CDR3 totals 16 residues. Germline V CDR1 and CDR2: SGDLS, YYNGEE. CDR3 nucleotide sequence: TGTGCCAGCAGCGTTCTAAAGCGGAGGTGCTCCTACGAGCAGTACTTC. Translating it yields CASSVLKRRCSYEQYF.